The 32 T cell receptor beta chains given below trace back to one sample, sequenced in a study of response to subunit inactivated influenza vaccine. A single record per CDR3 protein comes from TCRdb applying MiXCR to the RT-PCR reads. There are hundreds of thousands of distinct CDR3 sequences in the sample; 14% occur only once, and 7.6% lies in the top ten. Sequencing used PBMCs from blood, obtained roughly 15 days before vaccination. All receptors derive from a man in his forties or fifties who received an inactivated influenza vaccine.

This sequence joins TRBV19 and TRBJ2-1; TRBD1 might be the D (6 bases). The CDR3 has 16 amino acids. CDR1 and CDR2 from the germline V gene are LNHDA and SQIVND (reference sequence). V shed 3 bases and J shed 1 base, with 13 bases lying between them. The CDR3 region is CASSIAGVRSYNEQFF. In nucleotides, the CDR3 is TGTGCCAGTAGTATTGCAGGGGTTAGGTCCTACAATGAGCAGTTCTTC.

The sample holds a few counts of this clonotype. This chain uses TRBV3-1 with TRBJ1-4, with D perhaps TRBD1 (5 bases). The V gene lost 5 bases and the J gene lost 4 bases, with 11 bases spanning the gap. Germline CDR1 reads LGHDT; CDR2 reads YNNKEL (reference sequence). CDR3 length: 14 residues. The CDR3 sequence: CASSGGIGNEKLFF. The CDR3 DNA reads TGTGCCAGCAGCGGGGGTATTGGTAATGAAAAACTGTTTTTT. Full variable domain (remainder filled in from reference TRBV3-1 and TRBJ1-4): DTAVSQTPKYLVTQMGNDKSIKCEQNLGHDTMYWYKQDSKKFLKIMFSYNNKELIINETVPNRFSPKSPDKAHLNLHINSLELGDSAVYFCASSGGIGNEKLFFGSGTQLSVL.

The chain combines TRBV10-3 with TRBJ2-2; D gene ambiguous. The CDR3 spans 12 residues. The germline CDR1 and CDR2 sequences are ENHRY and SYGVKD. V dropped 6 bases and J dropped 3 bases, with 5 bases sitting between them. CDR3 nucleotides: TGTGCCATCAGGACCTACACCGGGGAGCTGTTTTTT. Amino acids: CAIRTYTGELFF.

V gene TRBV7-9 combines with J gene TRBJ2-1; 8 bases align to TRBD2. V shed 5 bases, J shed 8 bases, and the junction held 11 bases outside the gene matches. Per germline, CDR1 SEHNR and CDR2 FQNEAQ (reference sequence). The CDR3 runs 15 residues. CDR3 bases: TGTGCCAGCAGCCCCGCAGCGGGAGTGTCGGATGAGCAGTTCTTC. Translating it yields CASSPAAGVSDEQFF.

The rearrangement uses TRBV18 and TRBJ2-3; 8 bases match TRBD2. The CDR3 length is 14 residues. Trimming cost V 8 bases and J 5 bases; bases outside gene matches: 9. Germline V gene data show CDR1 as KGHSH and CDR2 as LQKENI. This CDR3 reads CASKVAAGGDTQYF. The CDR3 DNA follows: TGTGCCAGCAAAGTAGCGGCGGGAGGAGATACGCAGTATTTT.

The chain joins TRBV12-3 or TRBV12-4 to TRBJ2-1, with a tentative D call TRBD1 (6 bases). Between the trimmed V and J ends, which lost 4 bases and 9 bases, there was a span of 13 bases. The CDR3 runs 13 residues. The CDR3 nucleotides read TGTGCCAGCAGTTCCCAAACAGGGAGTGAGCAGTTCTTC. Protein sequence: CASSSQTGSEQFF.

This clonotype turned up a few times. The chain is built from TRBV7-2 and TRBJ1-2; the D gene is possibly TRBD1 (6 bases). V lost 2 bases and J 7 bases, leaving 11 bases between the germline ends. The germline CDR1 and CDR2 sequences are SGHTA and FQGNSA. CDR3 length: 13 residues. The CDR3 DNA is TGTGCCAGCAGCTTACAGGGGATTGGTGGCTACACCTTC. Its translation: CASSLQGIGGYTF.

This clonotype has a handful of counts. This rearrangement joins TRBV20-1 to TRBJ2-7; D may match TRBD1 or TRBD2 (6 bases each). V lost 4 bases to trimming and J lost 2 bases, with 15 bases between them. This CDR3 comprises 14 residues. CDR1 is DFQATT, CDR2 SNEGSKA, per germline (reference sequence). CDR3: CSATDRRVAYEQYF. The CDR3 DNA follows: TGCAGTGCTACCGACAGGAGGGTCGCCTACGAGCAGTACTTC.

The J gene is TRBJ2-1, the V gene TRBV10-3, with D tentatively TRBD1 (5 bases). V lost 5 bases and J 8 bases, leaving 13 bases between the germline ends. The V gene's germline CDR1 is ENHRY and CDR2 SYGVKD. CDR3 length equals 13 residues. CDR3 DNA sequence: TGTGCCATCAGTACCGTCCAGGGATATGAGCAGTTCTTC. It specifies CAISTVQGYEQFF.

This clonotype was counted only a few times. In DNA, the CDR3 is TGCGCCAGCAGCTTGGACCGAGGGACAGGGGAATACTACTTC. Its protein is CASSLDRGTGEYYF. This sequence joins TRBV5-1 and TRBJ2-7, with TRBD1 matching over 10 bases. Trimming took 0 bases from V and 13 from J; bases not matched to a gene: 10. Germline V gives CDR1 SGHRS, CDR2 YFSETQ. There are 14 residues in the CDR3.

V gene TRBV5-1 combines with J gene TRBJ2-3; 7 bases fit TRBD1. Trimming at V came to 3 bases and at J to 7 bases, leaving 11 bases not matched to a gene. Germline V gene lookup returns CDR1 SGHRS and CDR2 YFSETQ. This CDR3 is 15 amino acids long. The CDR3 protein is CASSSPTQQGNTQYF. The DNA for the CDR3 is TGCGCCAGCAGCTCGCCAACGCAACAGGGGAATACGCAGTATTTT.

DNA for the CDR3: TGCGCCAGCAGCCGAATAACAGGGAGTTACACTGAAGCTTTCTTT. This sequence encodes CASSRITGSYTEAFF. The gene calls are TRBV4-1 and TRBJ1-1; tentative D call: TRBD1 (6 bases). V was trimmed by 4 bases and J by 3 bases, leaving 15 bases between them. From germline, CDR1 is MGHRA and CDR2 YSYEKL. The CDR3 totals 15 residues.

The sample holds a few counts of this clonotype. The chain recombines TRBV9 with TRBJ2-7; perhaps TRBD2 as D (5 bases). V was shortened by 0 bases and J by 6 bases, with 16 bases between the two germline ends. The CDR3 contains 15 residues. Per germline, CDR1 SGDLS and CDR2 YYNGEE. CDR3 in amino acids: CASSVDGLARTEQYF. DNA for the CDR3: TGTGCCAGCAGCGTAGACGGTCTAGCCAGGACCGAGCAGTACTTC.

This clonotype was picked up a small number of times. The CDR3 region is CATLNRDENTGELFF. Here the CDR3 DNA reads TGTGCCACTCTCAACAGGGATGAGAACACCGGGGAGCTGTTTTTT. This chain connects TRBV10-3 to TRBJ2-2; D might be TRBD1 (6 bases). V was clipped by 10 bases and J by 1 base, with 16 bases between them. CDR3 size: 15 residues. The germline V gene has CDR1 ENHRY and CDR2 SYGVKD.

This clonotype came up a few times. The chain carries TRBV5-1 and TRBJ2-2; the D gene is possibly TRBD2 (6 bases). Germline V gene data show CDR1 as SGHRS and CDR2 as YFSETQ. This CDR3 region has 15 residues. The V and J ends lost 7 bases and 1 base respectively, with 14 bases between them. CDR3 DNA: TGCGCCAGCTTTGGAGGGCCGGTGAACACCGGGGAGCTGTTTTTT. Translating gives CASFGGPVNTGELFF.

This clonotype was seen more than once but under ten times. V gene TRBV20-1 combines with J gene TRBJ2-7, with no clear D. Deletions cut 7 bases from V and 4 bases from J, with 14 bases between. CDR1 and CDR2 from the germline V gene are DFQATT and SNEGSKA (reference sequence). The CDR3 totals 12 residues. CDR3 in amino acids: CSGCPSSYEQYF. CDR3 DNA sequence: TGCAGTGGTTGCCCATCATCATACGAGCAGTACTTC.

For this clonotype: The conserved phenylalanine or tryptophan normally closing the CDR3 is absent here, so this likely arose from a read error. It is unclear where the CDR3 begins or ends on the DNA, so no DNA is shown, and the CDR3 is as TCRdb lists it. CDR3 protein: CARQGFRN. The rearrangement uses TRBV6-6 and TRBJ1-6. The CDR3 has 8 amino acids, counting both end residues. Germline CDR1 MNHNY, CDR2 SVGAGI (reference sequence).

The chain employs TRBV2 and TRBJ2-1, with D uncertain. V lost 6 bases and J lost 4, with 10 bases in between. This CDR3 is built from 13 residues. CDR1 and CDR2 (germline): SNHLY, FYNNEI. The CDR3 sequence: CASRPFSYNEQFF. DNA for the CDR3: TGTGCCAGCAGACCCTTTTCTTACAATGAGCAGTTCTTC.

V usage is TRBV9 and J usage is TRBJ2-5; 8 bases map to TRBD2. Germline lookup yields CDR1 SGDLS and CDR2 YYNGEE. This CDR3 contains 15 residues. Trimming took 0 bases from V and 5 from J; bases not matched to a gene: 6. The CDR3 region has the DNA TGTGCCAGCAGCGTAGAACTAGCGGATTTTGAGACCCAGTACTTC. Translating gives CASSVELADFETQYF.

The genes are TRBV5-1 and TRBJ2-7; no definite D call. Germline CDR1 is SGHRS and CDR2 is YFSETQ. With 4 bases removed from V and 5 bases from J, the gap between germline ends came to 19 bases. This CDR3 has 15 residues. The CDR3 sequence is CASSRAISRVDEQYF. The CDR3 DNA follows: TGCGCCAGCAGCCGTGCTATCTCCAGAGTCGACGAGCAGTACTTC.

V and J are TRBV19 and TRBJ2-1; 7 bases are shared with TRBD2. The CDR3 sequence is 14 residues long. V was clipped by 5 bases and J by 7 bases; unmatched bases: 8. Per germline, CDR1 LNHDA and CDR2 SQIVND (reference sequence). CDR3 residues: CASSSGGGPNEQFF. In DNA form, the CDR3 reads TGTGCCAGTAGTTCCGGGGGAGGGCCGAATGAGCAGTTCTTC.

The CDR3 coding sequence is TGTACGACAGCCAGCGTCGGTAGCACAGATACGCAGTATTTT. Amino acid sequence: CTTASVGSTDTQYF. The chain has TRBV28 and TRBJ2-3; possibly TRBD1 for D (5 bases). This CDR3 contains 14 residues. Germline values: CDR1 MDHEN, CDR2 SYDVKM.

The chain couples TRBV4-1 to TRBJ1-1; D gene uncertain. The CDR3 runs to 15 residues. V was pared by 1 base and J by 2 bases, with 11 bases between. The V gene's germline CDR1 is MGHRA and CDR2 YSYEKL. The CDR3 loop is CASSQVEPGNTEAFF. The CDR3 DNA reads TGCGCCAGCAGCCAAGTGGAGCCAGGTAACACTGAAGCTTTCTTT.

This clonotype was counted once. This rearrangement joins TRBV7-2 to TRBJ1-5, with TRBD1 as a possible D gene (6 bases). CDR1 and CDR2 from the germline V gene are SGHTA and FQGNSA. Trimming removed 1 base from V and 7 bases from J, with 14 bases in between. The CDR3 length is 15 residues. The CDR3 sequence is CASSLDYSGGQPQHF. In DNA, the CDR3 is TGTGCCAGCAGCTTAGATTATTCGGGGGGCCAGCCCCAGCATTTT. The entire variable domain, with the rest obtained from reference TRBV7-2 and TRBJ1-5, is as follows: GAGVSQSPSNKVTEKGKDVELRCDPISGHTALYWYRQSLGQGLEFLIYFQGNSAPDKSGLPSDRFSAERTGGSVSTLTIQRTQQEDSAVYLCASSLDYSGGQPQHFGDGTRLSIL.

This clonotype was observed a few times. V is TRBV19 and J is TRBJ1-6; 8 bases match TRBD1. Germline V gives CDR1 LNHDA, CDR2 SQIVND (reference sequence). This CDR3 is built from 14 residues. The trim removed 9 bases at V and 7 bases at J, leaving 8 bases unmatched. CDR3 DNA sequence: TGTGCCAGCGACCAGACAGGGGTCAATTCACCCCTCCACTTT. Translation gives CASDQTGVNSPLHF.

The chain combines TRBV24-1 with TRBJ2-1, with D possibly TRBD2 on 5 matching bases. The germline V and J ends were trimmed by 5 bases and 6 bases, with 19 bases remaining between them. The germline gives CDR1 KGHDR, CDR2 SFDVKD. CDR3 length equals 16 residues. The CDR3 loop reads CATSAEGNFAVNEQFF. The CDR3 DNA reads TGTGCCACCAGTGCCGAGGGCAATTTTGCGGTCAATGAGCAGTTCTTC.

The rearrangement uses TRBV2 and TRBJ2-5; possibly TRBD1 or TRBD2 for D (5 bases each). V was trimmed by 7 bases and J by 13 bases, leaving 16 bases between them. Germline CDR1 reads SNHLY; CDR2 reads FYNNEI. The CDR3 sequence is 11 residues long. The CDR3 loop is CASTLTGTTYF. CDR3 DNA sequence: TGTGCCAGCACCTTAACCGGGACCACGTACTTC.

This chain connects TRBV5-1 to TRBJ2-2; D is ambiguous. The germline V gene has CDR1 SGHRS and CDR2 YFSETQ. V was trimmed by 0 bases and J by 7 bases, leaving 7 bases between them. This CDR3 region has 13 residues. CDR3 coding DNA: TGCGCCAGCAGCTTGGAGAGGAGCGGGGAGCTGTTTTTT. It translates to CASSLERSGELFF.

In this sample, this clonotype turned up a few times. V gene TRBV7-2 combines with J gene TRBJ1-3, with D possibly TRBD1 on 6 matching bases. V was pared by 1 base and J by 2 bases, with 12 bases between. CDR3 length equals 16 residues. In germline, CDR1 is SGHTA, CDR2 FQGNSA. CDR3 sequence: CASSLGPDRTGNTIYF. The CDR3, as DNA: TGTGCCAGCAGCTTAGGCCCGGACAGAACTGGAAACACCATATATTTT.

This clonotype was seen ten or more times. V gene TRBV28 combines with J gene TRBJ2-3; 10 nucleotides line up with TRBD2. Germline V gene lookup returns CDR1 MDHEN and CDR2 SYDVKM. J was trimmed by 3 bases and V by 5 bases; bases with no gene match: 2. This CDR3 is built from 14 residues. The DNA of the CDR3 is TGTGCCAGCAGTCCAGCGGGAGGGACAGATACGCAGTATTTT. Protein product: CASSPAGGTDTQYF. Looking up the rest from reference TRBV28 and TRBJ2-3 gives the full variable domain: DVKVTQSSRYLVKRTGEKVFLECVQDMDHENMFWYRQDPGLGLRLIYFSYDVKMKEKGDIPEGYSVSREKKERFSLILESASTNQTSMYLCASSPAGGTDTQYFGPGTRLTVL.

This clonotype has only a few counts. This rearrangement joins TRBV6-1 to TRBJ2-1; 10 bases line up with TRBD2. V gave up 7 bases and J gave up 2 bases; unmatched junction bases: 5. Germline loops: CDR1 MNHNS, CDR2 SASEGT. The CDR3 totals 15 residues. CDR3 in amino acids: CASNPGLAAYNEQFF. The CDR3, as DNA: TGTGCCAGCAACCCCGGACTAGCGGCCTACAATGAGCAGTTCTTC.

The CDR3 reads CASSYSPSGASYEQYF. In nucleotides, the CDR3 is TGTGCCAGCAGTTACTCGCCTAGCGGAGCGTCCTACGAGCAGTACTTC. J is TRBJ2-7 and V is TRBV6-5, with TRBD2 matching 7 bases. From germline, CDR1 is MNHEY and CDR2 SVGAGI. This CDR3 is built from 16 residues. The V segment lost 0 bases and the J segment 1 base; nucleotides outside the gene matches: 6.